The subject of this entry is one T cell receptor beta chain. No antigen is known for it. This sample is part of a study of OX40 agonist ivuxolimab in advanced cancers. Study-wide context: Patients received ivuxolimab, an agonistic anti-OX40 (CD134) antibody. Therapy given before enrollment (anti-PD-1, anti-PD-L1 or anti-CTLA-4) was allowed, and roughly 41% had some. Study-level results: Expanded clones were, on average, more numerous in CD8+ T cells than in CD4+. Some patients who did not respond also had low normalized T-cell clonal expansion.

Produced via immunoSEQ multiplex PCR; TCRdb's table is partial and in-frame only. The sample lists fewer than 40,000 clones, 81% occurring once. In germline, CDR1 is LGHNA, CDR2 YSLEER. V was pared by 1 base and J by 9 bases, with 3 bases of the junction left unmatched. The CDR3 sequence is 15 residues long. Sequencing used CD4+ or CD8+ T cells sorted from blood, obtained in a trial of the OX40 agonist ivuxolimab. V is TRBV4-3 and J is TRBJ2-2; TRBD2 matches at 12 bases. The sequence came from an adult with an advanced solid tumor such as melanoma, head and neck, liver or kidney cancer. As DNA, the CDR3 is TGCGCCAGCAGCCAAGGACTAGCGGGAGCCTGGGAGCTGTTTTTT. It yields the protein CASSQGLAGAWELFF.